This T cell receptor beta chain was documented in a study of shared clonotypes between healthy human individuals. Libraries were prepared by immunoSEQ multiplex PCR; TCRdb keeps only in-frame clonotypes and omits some of them. The repertoire holds hundreds of thousands of clones, with under 80% as singletons. The sequence was collected from a man aged 25 to 45 in good health. The specimen sequenced was memory CD4+ T cells sorted from blood. The sample's subset: CD45RA-negative fraction.

The DNA of the CDR3 is TGTGCCAGTAGTTTCCAGGCGTCCTCCTACGAGCAGTACTTC. It translates to CASSFQASSYEQYF. The V and J genes are TRBV19 and TRBJ2-7; D is ambiguous. The CDR3 consists of 14 residues. Trimming removed 5 bases at V and 0 bases at J, with 11 bases between. The germline V gene encodes CDR1 LNHDA and CDR2 SQIVND (reference sequence). The whole variable domain, remainder taken from reference TRBV19 and TRBJ2-7, is DGGITQSPKYLFRKEGQNVTLSCEQNLNHDAMYWYRQDPGQGLRLIYYSQIVNDFQKGDIAEGYSVSREKKESFPLTVTSAQKNPTAFYLCASSFQASSYEQYFGPGTRLTVT.